Below, 30 T cell receptor beta chains from the same sample are listed, as sequenced in a study of cytomegalovirus exposure and HLA in healthy donors. The PCR made use of 60 Vbeta and 13 Jbeta primers. TCRdb's copy holds only in-frame clones and misses some; the assay was immunoSEQ multiplex PCR. Altogether some 90,000 clones are present, roughly 74% being singletons, with the ten largest covering 3%. Sequencing was performed on PBMCs. Source of these receptors: a female donor in good health and CMV-seropositive.

This chain's CDR3 is CAISVGLLGTGELFF. CDR3 nucleotide sequence: TGTGCCATCAGTGTTGGGCTGTTAGGAACCGGGGAGCTGTTTTTT. V is TRBV10-3 and J is TRBJ2-2; D not resolved. Germline V gene lookup returns CDR1 ENHRY and CDR2 SYGVKD. This CDR3 comprises 15 residues. The ends were cut back, 4 bases at V and 5 bases at J, with 14 bases in the middle.

The chain joins TRBV5-1 to TRBJ2-5; TRBD2 matches at 10 bases. The CDR3 covers 14 residues. V lost 2 bases and J lost 5; bases outside the gene matches: 3. Germline values: CDR1 SGHRS, CDR2 YFSETQ. CDR3 in amino acids: CASSFGTSVETQYF. In DNA, the CDR3 is TGCGCCAGCAGCTTCGGGACTAGCGTGGAGACCCAGTACTTC.

This clone has just one count. The chain recombines TRBV5-6 with TRBJ2-5; no firm D call. Germline assignment: CDR1 SGHDT and CDR2 YYEEEE. This CDR3 contains 13 residues. Trimming removed 4 bases at V and 2 bases at J, with 9 bases between. CDR3 protein: CASSPRRQETQYF. The DNA of the CDR3 is TGTGCCAGCAGCCCCCGCAGGCAAGAGACCCAGTACTTC.

This sequence joins TRBV25-1 and TRBJ1-6, with 7 bases fitting TRBD1. Germline V gene lookup returns CDR1 MGHDK and CDR2 SYGVNS. V shed 2 bases and J 8 bases; nucleotides not matched to a gene: 3. This CDR3 has 14 amino acids. CDR3 nucleotides: TGTGCCAGCAGTGAACTGCAGGGGGATTCACCCCTCCACTTT. It is translated as CASSELQGDSPLHF.

This clone was picked up a small number of times. The chain couples TRBV6-1 to TRBJ2-7; 10 nucleotides match TRBD1. The trim removed 7 bases at V and 3 bases at J, leaving 6 bases unmatched. CDR1 MNHNS and CDR2 SASEGT come from the germline V gene. The CDR3 has 14 amino acids. CDR3 coding DNA: TGTGCCAGCACCCAGGACAGGGGGAGCTACGAGCAGTACTTC. This gives the protein CASTQDRGSYEQYF.

The chain joins TRBV6-1 to TRBJ2-1, with D perhaps matching TRBD1 (5 bases). The CDR3 is 13 amino acids. The germline CDR1 and CDR2 sequences are MNHNS and SASEGT. V lost 6 bases to trimming and J lost 6 bases, with 12 bases between them. CDR3 sequence (DNA): TGTGCCAGCAGCCGTAAGGGGTCCAATGAGCAGTTCTTC. Translation: CASSRKGSNEQFF.

The genes are TRBV9 and TRBJ2-1; 10 bases match TRBD1. V lost 2 bases, J lost 2 bases, and 1 base stayed unmatched. This CDR3 is built from 15 residues. Germline CDR1 and CDR2: SGDLS and YYNGEE. The DNA for the CDR3 is TGTGCCAGCAGCGTGACAGGGGGCGCCTACAATGAGCAGTTCTTC. Its translation: CASSVTGGAYNEQFF.

This chain links TRBV4-2 with TRBJ2-3; D not certain. Germline CDR1 reads LGHNA; CDR2 reads YNFKEQ. Trimming pared 7 bases from V and 0 bases from J, leaving 14 bases between. This CDR3 is 15 amino acids long. The CDR3, as DNA: TGTGCCAGCATCCAGGCCCTCTCTAGCACAGATACGCAGTATTTT. As protein: CASIQALSSTDTQYF.

This clone was detected only a few times. This chain uses TRBV28 with TRBJ2-2, with a weak D call TRBD1 (5 bases). Per germline, CDR1 MDHEN and CDR2 SYDVKM. Trimming cost V 5 bases and J 4 bases, with 14 bases left between them. CDR3 length: 15 amino acids. The CDR3 nucleotides are TGTGCCAGCAGTCCAAGGACATCGCGCACCGGGGAGCTGTTTTTT. It encodes CASSPRTSRTGELFF.

CDR3 sequence reads: CASSEAGAHQPQHF. As DNA, the CDR3 is TGTGCCAGCAGTGAAGCTGGGGCCCACCAGCCCCAGCATTTT. This chain uses TRBV6-1 with TRBJ1-5, with a weak D call TRBD1 (5 bases). Trimming cost V 0 bases and J 7 bases, with 10 bases left between them. CDR1 and CDR2 from the germline V gene are MNHNS and SASEGT. This CDR3 has 14 amino acids.

The genes are TRBV29-1 and TRBJ2-5, with 9 bases fitting TRBD1. V lost 7 bases and J lost 4; bases outside the gene matches: 7. The CDR3 is 13 amino acids. Germline assignment: CDR1 SQVTM and CDR2 ANQGSEA. The CDR3 loop is CSAETGGTETQYF. The CDR3 DNA follows: TGCAGCGCCGAGACAGGGGGAACAGAGACCCAGTACTTC.

The chain employs TRBV6-5 and TRBJ1-5, with 7 bases fitting TRBD1. CDR1 and CDR2 (germline): MNHEY, SVGAGI. The CDR3 is 15 residues long. V gave up 7 bases and J gave up 6 bases; unmatched junction bases: 12. The CDR3 DNA is TGTGCCAGCACCCCAAATGGAGGGGGCGGTCAGCCCCAGCATTTT. Its protein is CASTPNGGGGQPQHF.

The V and J genes are TRBV5-1 and TRBJ2-2; possible D gene TRBD1, 6 bases. CDR3 length: 17 residues. V shed 6 bases and J shed 0 bases, with 18 bases lying between them. Germline CDR1 reads SGHRS; CDR2 reads YFSETQ. The CDR3 nucleotides are TGCGCCAGCACCAAACCGGGGCAGGGGACGAACACCGGGGAGCTGTTTTTT. This encodes CASTKPGQGTNTGELFF.

This chain connects TRBV7-3 to TRBJ1-1; 7 bases line up with TRBD1. In germline, CDR1 is SGHTA, CDR2 FQGTGA. The junction had 7 bases not matched to a gene; V was cut back by 5 bases and J by 7 bases. The CDR3 covers 13 residues. The CDR3 sequence is CASSPGGGFEAFF. The CDR3 region has the DNA TGTGCCAGCAGCCCAGGAGGGGGCTTTGAAGCTTTCTTT.

V gene TRBV10-1 combines with J gene TRBJ2-1; no clear D gene. This CDR3 has 13 residues. Trimming cost V 3 bases and J 4 bases, with 7 bases left between them. Per the germline V gene, CDR1 is WNHNN and CDR2 is SYGVQD (reference sequence). Here the CDR3 DNA reads TGCGCCAGCAGTGACCCTAGATACAATGAGCAGTTCTTC. It translates to CASSDPRYNEQFF.

The chain has TRBV30 and TRBJ1-2; D gene ambiguous. With 3 bases removed from V and 3 bases from J, the gap between germline ends came to 8 bases. Germline CDR1 reads GTSNPN; CDR2 reads SVGIG (reference sequence). The CDR3 has 12 amino acids. The CDR3 here is CAWSLGHYGYTF. CDR3 sequence (DNA): TGTGCCTGGAGCCTGGGCCACTATGGCTACACCTTC.

The count of this clone is one. Here the CDR3 reads CASSLKGFANQPQHF. CDR3 DNA sequence: TGTGCCAGCAGCTTGAAGGGGTTCGCAAATCAGCCCCAGCATTTT. This chain uses TRBV11-3 with TRBJ1-5; tentative D call: TRBD1 (5 bases). The V and J ends lost 3 bases and 4 bases respectively, with 13 bases between them. The CDR3 covers 15 residues. Germline V gives CDR1 SGHNT, CDR2 YENEEA.

CDR3 coding DNA: TGTGCCAGCAGCTTACTGGCGGGGCTTCGCGCGGGGGGCTACACCTTC. Its protein product is CASSLLAGLRAGGYTF. The chain couples TRBV7-2 to TRBJ1-2; TRBD1 might be the D (5 bases). Trimming removed 2 bases at V and 8 bases at J, with 21 bases between. This CDR3 is 16 amino acids long. CDR1 and CDR2 from the germline V gene are SGHTA and FQGNSA. Full variable domain (rest looked up from reference TRBV7-2 and TRBJ1-2): GAGVSQSPSNKVTEKGKDVELRCDPISGHTALYWYRQSLGQGLEFLIYFQGNSAPDKSGLPSDRFSAERTGGSVSTLTIQRTQQEDSAVYLCASSLLAGLRAGGYTFGSGTRLTVV.

In this sample, this clone turned up a few times. The rearrangement links TRBV5-6 to TRBJ2-7, with 10 positions matching TRBD1. From germline, CDR1 is SGHDT and CDR2 YYEEEE. J lost 5 bases, V lost 2 bases, and 10 bases had no gene match. This CDR3 comprises 16 residues. This CDR3 reads CASSFIPGQGYHEQYF. The CDR3 DNA follows: TGTGCCAGCAGCTTTATCCCGGGACAGGGGTACCACGAGCAGTACTTC.

The chain couples TRBV2 to TRBJ2-2; TRBD1 matches 9 bases. Germline trimming cut 8 bases from V and 7 bases from J; bases unmatched to any gene: 5. Germline V CDR1 and CDR2: SNHLY, FYNNEI. The CDR3 is made up of 13 amino acids. CDR3: CASWGQGSGELFF. The CDR3 DNA reads TGTGCCAGCTGGGGACAGGGCAGCGGGGAGCTGTTTTTT.

The chain couples TRBV7-2 to TRBJ2-1, with 7 bases aligning to TRBD1. Germline V gene data show CDR1 as SGHTA and CDR2 as FQGNSA. Germline trimming cut 10 bases from V and 8 bases from J; bases unmatched to any gene: 11. The CDR3 has 13 amino acids. The CDR3 sequence is CATRRQGPHEQFF. As DNA, the CDR3 is TGTGCCACACGTAGACAGGGTCCGCATGAGCAGTTCTTC.

This clone was found a few times. This chain links TRBV21-1 with TRBJ1-5. TRBV21-1 is an annotated pseudogene. The CDR3 has 16 amino acids. CDR3 coding DNA: TGTGCCAGCAGCAAAGATAGGAAGGAGGGAGGGCAGCCCCAGCATTTT. Translation gives CASSKDRKEGGQPQHF.

This rearrangement joins TRBV5-1 to TRBJ2-1, with 12 bases fitting TRBD2. The CDR3 is made up of 16 amino acids. V lost 0 bases to trimming and J lost 8 bases; unmatched junction nucleotides: 6. CDR1 SGHRS and CDR2 YFSETQ come from the germline V gene. CDR3 sequence: CASSLGSSGRAYEQFF. Written as DNA, the CDR3 is TGCGCCAGCAGCTTGGGATCTAGCGGGAGGGCTTATGAGCAGTTCTTC.

The chain links TRBV2 to TRBJ2-5; the D gene is possibly TRBD1 (6 bases). CDR3 length equals 13 residues. Germline CDR1 reads SNHLY; CDR2 reads FYNNEI. The V gene lost 5 bases and the J gene lost 2 bases, with 9 bases spanning the gap. The CDR3 region is CASSRDTQETQYF. CDR3 DNA sequence: TGTGCCAGCAGTAGGGACACACAAGAGACCCAGTACTTC.

The J gene is TRBJ2-7, the V gene TRBV4-3; TRBD1 is a possible D gene (6 bases). Germline loops: CDR1 LGHNA, CDR2 YSLEER. The CDR3 loop spans 16 amino acids. V was shortened by 4 bases and J by 1 base, with 17 bases between the two germline ends. In DNA, the CDR3 is TGCGCCAGCAGCCCCACCGACCGGGACACTTCCTACGAGCAGTACTTC. Its protein product is CASSPTDRDTSYEQYF.

CDR3 in DNA: TGTGCCTGGAGTGTACGGGGTTCCTACAATGAGCAGTTCTTC. Residues: CAWSVRGSYNEQFF. J is TRBJ2-1 and V is TRBV30; tentative D call: TRBD2 (5 bases). Germline CDR1 GTSNPN, CDR2 SVGIG (reference sequence). The V end was cut by 0 bases, the J end by 1 base, with 7 bases between. CDR3 size: 14 residues.

This clone was counted once. V is TRBV4-1 and J is TRBJ2-1; 10 positions match TRBD2. CDR1 and CDR2 (germline): MGHRA, YSYEKL. This CDR3 has 18 residues. V lost 0 bases and J lost 0; bases outside the gene matches: 5. This CDR3 reads CASSQDPIAGGSYNEQFF. Here the CDR3 DNA reads TGCGCCAGCAGCCAAGACCCTATAGCGGGAGGCTCCTACAATGAGCAGTTCTTC.

The chain employs TRBV4-3 and TRBJ1-1; D possibly corresponds to TRBD1 (5 bases). CDR3 length equals 15 residues. Germline CDR1 and CDR2: LGHNA and YSLEER. V was cut by 8 bases and J by 4 bases, with 20 bases left in between. CDR3 in DNA: TGCGCCAGCGGCCGCCGGGGATCCGGGGGCACTGAAGCTTTCTTT. Amino acids: CASGRRGSGGTEAFF.

The V call is TRBV2, the J call TRBJ2-7; tentatively, D is TRBD1 (6 bases). Trimming pared 10 bases from V and 12 bases from J, leaving 22 bases between. There are 12 residues in the CDR3. Germline CDR1 reads SNHLY; CDR2 reads FYNNEI. In DNA, the CDR3 is TGTGCCATTCCTCAACCGACAGGATTTCGGTACTTC. Translating gives CAIPQPTGFRYF.

J is TRBJ2-1 and V is TRBV4-1; 7 positions agree with TRBD2. Per the germline V gene, CDR1 is MGHRA and CDR2 is YSYEKL. The V and J ends lost 0 bases and 5 bases, in that order; junction bases with no gene match: 4. There are 15 residues in the CDR3. CDR3 DNA: TGCGCCAGCAGCCAAGACGGAAGCGGGGACAATGAGCAGTTCTTC. Amino acid sequence: CASSQDGSGDNEQFF.